Each of the 9 T cell receptor beta chains below was sequenced from the same sample in a study of radiotherapy plus CTLA-4 blockade in lung cancer. The method was immunoSEQ multiplex PCR; TCRdb's version includes in-frame clones alone and lacks a portion of them. The sample includes about 28,000 clones, approximately 79% of them seen just once. The input for sequencing was peripheral blood, taken from a patient treated with radiotherapy plus ipilimumab. These receptors all stem from a human donor with non-small cell lung cancer who had stable disease on radiotherapy plus ipilimumab.

The chain employs TRBV5-5 and TRBJ1-2, with 8 nucleotides matching TRBD1. This CDR3 spans 15 amino acids. V lost 3 bases and J lost 3; bases outside the gene matches: 7. Germline lookup yields CDR1 SGHKS and CDR2 YYEKEE (reference sequence). The CDR3 bases are TGTGCCAGCAGCTACTTTGGACAGGGCGACTATGGCTACACCTTC. It translates to CASSYFGQGDYGYTF.

The gene calls are TRBV5-1 and TRBJ1-1; TRBD1 agrees at 8 bases. Germline values: CDR1 SGHRS, CDR2 YFSETQ. The CDR3 length is 13 residues. J lost 7 bases, V lost 3 bases, and 5 bases had no gene match. The CDR3 loop reads CASSSPGQVEAFF. The CDR3 DNA reads TGCGCCAGCAGCTCCCCGGGACAGGTTGAAGCTTTCTTT. The whole variable domain, filled in from reference TRBV5-1 and TRBJ1-1, reads KAGVTQTPRYLIKTRGQQVTLSCSPISGHRSVSWYQQTPGQGLQFLFEYFSETQRNKGNFPGRFSGRQFSNSRSEMNVSTLELGDSALYLCASSSPGQVEAFFGQGTRLTVV.

This clone was counted once. The chain is built from TRBV5-1 and TRBJ1-2, with a tentative D call TRBD1 (6 bases). Trimming removed 4 bases from V and 4 bases from J, with 14 bases in between. Germline loops: CDR1 SGHRS, CDR2 YFSETQ. This CDR3 spans 14 amino acids. The CDR3 nucleotides read TGCGCCAGCAGCGCCGAGGGCAGGGGCTATGGCTACACCTTC. It specifies CASSAEGRGYGYTF.

The J gene is TRBJ1-1, the V gene TRBV2; D perhaps matches TRBD1 (6 bases). V shed 7 bases and J shed 1 base, with 10 bases lying between them. The length of the CDR3 is 13 residues. The germline gives CDR1 SNHLY, CDR2 FYNNEI. CDR3 nucleotide sequence: TGTGCCAGCATTAGGACAGCGAACACTGAAGCTTTCTTT. It specifies CASIRTANTEAFF. The full variable domain, in which reference TRBV2 and TRBJ1-1 provide the parts outside the CDR3, is EPEVTQTPSHQVTQMGQEVILRCVPISNHLYFYWYRQILGQKVEFLVSFYNNEISEKSEIFDDQFSVERPDGSNFTLKIRSTKLEDSAMYFCASIRTANTEAFFGQGTRLTVV.

This clone occurred once. The gene calls are TRBV10-3 and TRBJ2-3; 7 positions match TRBD1. Germline CDR1 and CDR2: ENHRY and SYGVKD. The CDR3 is 14 amino acids. Losses at the gene ends were 7 bases for V and 2 bases for J; bases not matched to a gene: 6. Here the CDR3 reads CAITPGQLTDTQYF. The DNA of the CDR3 is TGTGCCATCACCCCGGGACAGCTCACAGATACGCAGTATTTT.

The chain has TRBV11-2 and TRBJ1-4; maybe TRBD1 (6 bases). Germline lookup yields CDR1 SGHAT and CDR2 FQNNGV. Trimming left V 6 bases short and J 6 bases short, with 17 bases between. This CDR3 spans 15 amino acids. CDR3 coding DNA: TGTGCCAGCAGGCTAGGGGCGGGGGCCTATGAAAAACTGTTTTTT. This translates into CASRLGAGAYEKLFF.

The chain recombines TRBV9 with TRBJ2-2; D might be TRBD1 or TRBD2, each matching 5 bases. This CDR3 region has 14 residues. Per germline, CDR1 SGDLS and CDR2 YYNGEE. V was trimmed by 6 bases and J by 4 bases, leaving 13 bases between them. As DNA, the CDR3 is TGTGCCAGCAACCAGGGAGTAGGCACCGGGGAGCTGTTTTTT. It yields the protein CASNQGVGTGELFF.

This rearrangement joins TRBV19 to TRBJ2-2; D perhaps matches TRBD1 (5 bases). CDR1 is LNHDA and CDR2 is SQIVND in the germline V gene (reference sequence). V lost 5 bases, J lost 8 bases, and 15 bases lay in between. This CDR3 has 14 amino acids. The CDR3 protein is CASSAYSGAGELFF. In DNA form, the CDR3 reads TGTGCCAGTAGTGCGTACAGTGGGGCTGGGGAGCTGTTTTTT.

The rearrangement links TRBV5-1 to TRBJ2-3; perhaps TRBD2 as D (5 bases). The V gene lost 4 bases and the J gene lost 2 bases, with 14 bases spanning the gap. Germline V CDR1 and CDR2: SGHRS, YFSETQ. The CDR3 runs 15 residues. The DNA for the CDR3 is TGCGCCAGCAGCAGCTTTGCTAGCCCCACAGATACGCAGTATTTT. Its protein is CASSSFASPTDTQYF. The variable domain in full, completed from reference TRBV5-1 and TRBJ2-3, reads KAGVTQTPRYLIKTRGQQVTLSCSPISGHRSVSWYQQTPGQGLQFLFEYFSETQRNKGNFPGRFSGRQFSNSRSEMNVSTLELGDSALYLCASSSFASPTDTQYFGPGTRLTVL.